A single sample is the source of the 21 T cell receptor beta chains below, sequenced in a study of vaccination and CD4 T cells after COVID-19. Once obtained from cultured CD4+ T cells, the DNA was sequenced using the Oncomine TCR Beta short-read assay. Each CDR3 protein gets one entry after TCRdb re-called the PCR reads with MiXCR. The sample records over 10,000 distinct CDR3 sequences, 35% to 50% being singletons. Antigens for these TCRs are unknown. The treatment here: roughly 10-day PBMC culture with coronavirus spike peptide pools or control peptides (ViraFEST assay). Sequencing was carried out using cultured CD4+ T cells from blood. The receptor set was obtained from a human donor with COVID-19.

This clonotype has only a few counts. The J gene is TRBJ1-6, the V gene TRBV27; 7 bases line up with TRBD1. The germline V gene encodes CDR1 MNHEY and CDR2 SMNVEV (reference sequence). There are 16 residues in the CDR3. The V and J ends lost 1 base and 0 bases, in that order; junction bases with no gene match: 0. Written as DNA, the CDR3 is TGTGCCAGCAGTTTATGGACAGGCTCCTATAATTCACCCCTCCACTTT. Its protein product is CASSLWTGSYNSPLHF.

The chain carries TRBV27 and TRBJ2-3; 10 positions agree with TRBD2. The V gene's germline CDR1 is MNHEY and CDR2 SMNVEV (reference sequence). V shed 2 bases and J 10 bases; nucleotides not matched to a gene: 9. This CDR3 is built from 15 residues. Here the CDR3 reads CASSLPSGGQGSQYF. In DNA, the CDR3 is TGTGCCAGCAGTTTACCTAGCGGGGGTCAAGGGTCGCAGTATTTT.

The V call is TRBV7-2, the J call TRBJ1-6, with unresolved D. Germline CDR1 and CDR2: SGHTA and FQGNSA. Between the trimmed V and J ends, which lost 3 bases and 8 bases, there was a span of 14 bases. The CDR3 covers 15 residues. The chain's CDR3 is CASSLGNREDSPLHF. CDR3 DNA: TGTGCCAGCAGCTTGGGGAACCGGGAGGATTCACCCCTCCACTTT. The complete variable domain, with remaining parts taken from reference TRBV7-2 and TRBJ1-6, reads GAGVSQSPSNKVTEKGKDVELRCDPISGHTALYWYRQSLGQGLEFLIYFQGNSAPDKSGLPSDRFSAERTGGSVSTLTIQRTQQEDSAVYLCASSLGNREDSPLHFGNGTRLTVT.

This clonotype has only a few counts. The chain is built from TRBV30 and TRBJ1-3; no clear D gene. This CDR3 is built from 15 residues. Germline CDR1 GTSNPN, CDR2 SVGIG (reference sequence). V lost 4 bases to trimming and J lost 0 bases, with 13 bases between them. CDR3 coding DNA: TGTGCCTGGACCACCGACGTGCGCTCTGGAAACACCATATATTTT. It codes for CAWTTDVRSGNTIYF.

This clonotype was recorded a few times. The CDR3 DNA reads as TGTGCCAGCAATCCGATTGACAGGGCCTACACAGATACGCAGTATTTT. Amino acids: CASNPIDRAYTDTQYF. V and J are TRBV7-2 and TRBJ2-3, with 7 bases lining up with TRBD1. The trim removed 7 bases at V and 2 bases at J, leaving 12 bases unmatched. This CDR3 spans 16 amino acids. Germline CDR1 and CDR2: SGHTA and FQGNSA.

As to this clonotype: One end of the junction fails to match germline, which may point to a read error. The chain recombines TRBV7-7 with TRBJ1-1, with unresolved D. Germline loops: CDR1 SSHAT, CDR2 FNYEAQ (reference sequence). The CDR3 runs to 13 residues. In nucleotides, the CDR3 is TGTGCTAGCAGCTTCACGGAGAACACTGAAGCTTTCTTT. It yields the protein CASSFTENTEAFF. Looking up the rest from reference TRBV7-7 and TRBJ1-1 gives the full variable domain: GAGVSQSPRYKVTKRGQDVTLRCDPISSHATLYWYQQALGQGPEFLTYFNYEAQPDKSGLPSDRFSAERPEGSISTLTIQRTEQRDSAMYRCASSFTENTEAFFGQGTRLTVV.

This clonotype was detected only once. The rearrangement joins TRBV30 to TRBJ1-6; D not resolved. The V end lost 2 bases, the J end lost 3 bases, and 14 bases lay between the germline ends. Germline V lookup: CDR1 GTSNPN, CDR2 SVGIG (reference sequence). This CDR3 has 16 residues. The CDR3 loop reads CAWSTTARFYNSPLHF. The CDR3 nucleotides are TGTGCCTGGAGTACGACCGCTCGGTTCTATAATTCACCCCTCCACTTT.

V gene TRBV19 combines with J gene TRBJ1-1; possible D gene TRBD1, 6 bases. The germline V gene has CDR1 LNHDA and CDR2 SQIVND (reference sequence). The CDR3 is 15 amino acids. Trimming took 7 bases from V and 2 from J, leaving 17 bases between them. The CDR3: CASTLTGQSNTEAFF. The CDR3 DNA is TGTGCCAGTACCCTCACAGGACAGAGTAACACTGAAGCTTTCTTT.

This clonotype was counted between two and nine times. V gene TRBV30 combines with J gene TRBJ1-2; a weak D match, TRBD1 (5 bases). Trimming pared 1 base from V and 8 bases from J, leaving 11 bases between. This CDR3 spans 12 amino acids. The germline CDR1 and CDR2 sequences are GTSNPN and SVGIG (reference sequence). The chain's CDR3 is CAWSARGAGYTF. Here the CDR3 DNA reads TGTGCCTGGAGTGCAAGAGGGGCGGGCTACACCTTC.

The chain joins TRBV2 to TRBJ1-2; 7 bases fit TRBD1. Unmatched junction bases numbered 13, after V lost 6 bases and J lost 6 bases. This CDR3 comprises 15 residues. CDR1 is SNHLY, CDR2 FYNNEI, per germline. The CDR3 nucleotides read TGTGCCAGCAGCCGAACTCTGGACAGGATAGATGGCTACACCTTC. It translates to CASSRTLDRIDGYTF.

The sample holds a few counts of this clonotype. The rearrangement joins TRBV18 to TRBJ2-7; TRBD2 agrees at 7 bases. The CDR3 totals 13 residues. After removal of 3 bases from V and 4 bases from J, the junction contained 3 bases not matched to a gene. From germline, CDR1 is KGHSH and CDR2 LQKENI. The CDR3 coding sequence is TGTGCCAGCTCACCGACGGGGGGATACGAGCAGTACTTC. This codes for CASSPTGGYEQYF.

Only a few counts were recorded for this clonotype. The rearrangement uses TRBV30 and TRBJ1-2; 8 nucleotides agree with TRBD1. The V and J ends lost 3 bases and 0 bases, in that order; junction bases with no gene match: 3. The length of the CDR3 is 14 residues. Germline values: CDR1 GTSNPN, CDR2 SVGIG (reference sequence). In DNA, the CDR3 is TGTGCCTGGAGACCGACAGGGGCTAACTATGGCTACACCTTC. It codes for CAWRPTGANYGYTF.

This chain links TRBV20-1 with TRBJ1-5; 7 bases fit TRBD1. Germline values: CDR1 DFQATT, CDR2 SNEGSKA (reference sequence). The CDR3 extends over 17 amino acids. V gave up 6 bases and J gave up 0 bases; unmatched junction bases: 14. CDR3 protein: CSAPKTGAKYSNQPQHF. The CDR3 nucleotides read TGCAGTGCCCCAAAAACAGGGGCCAAGTATAGCAATCAGCCCCAGCATTTT.

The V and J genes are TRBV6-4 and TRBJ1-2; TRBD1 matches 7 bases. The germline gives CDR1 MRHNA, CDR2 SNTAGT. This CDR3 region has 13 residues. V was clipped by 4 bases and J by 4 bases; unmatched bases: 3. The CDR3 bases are TGTGCCAGCAGTGCCTCAGGGGGCTATGGCTACACCTTC. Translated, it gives CASSASGGYGYTF.

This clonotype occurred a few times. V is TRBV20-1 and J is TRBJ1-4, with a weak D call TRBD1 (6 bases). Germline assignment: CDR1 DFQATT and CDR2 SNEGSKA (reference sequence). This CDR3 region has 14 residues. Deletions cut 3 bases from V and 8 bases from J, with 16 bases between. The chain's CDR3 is CSASQDSRPEKLFF. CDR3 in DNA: TGCAGTGCTAGCCAGGACAGCAGACCGGAAAAACTGTTTTTT.

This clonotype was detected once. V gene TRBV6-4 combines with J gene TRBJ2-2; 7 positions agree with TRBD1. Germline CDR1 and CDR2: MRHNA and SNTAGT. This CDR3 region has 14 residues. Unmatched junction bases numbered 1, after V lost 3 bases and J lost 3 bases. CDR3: CASSEQGDTGELFF. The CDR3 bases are TGTGCCAGCAGTGAGCAGGGGGACACCGGGGAGCTGTTTTTT.

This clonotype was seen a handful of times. Here the CDR3 DNA reads TGTGCCAGTAGCCCCGGGACAGCCAATTATGGCTACACCTTC. Translated: CASSPGTANYGYTF. The chain has TRBV19 and TRBJ1-2; 7 bases are shared with TRBD1. The CDR3 spans 14 residues. The V gene end was trimmed by 6 bases and the J gene end by 5 bases; junction bases not matched to a gene: 9. Germline CDR1 is LNHDA and CDR2 is SQIVND (reference sequence). Using reference TRBV19 and TRBJ1-2 for the parts outside the CDR3, the full variable domain is DGGITQSPKYLFRKEGQNVTLSCEQNLNHDAMYWYRQDPGQGLRLIYYSQIVNDFQKGDIAEGYSVSREKKESFPLTVTSAQKNPTAFYLCASSPGTANYGYTFGSGTRLTVV.

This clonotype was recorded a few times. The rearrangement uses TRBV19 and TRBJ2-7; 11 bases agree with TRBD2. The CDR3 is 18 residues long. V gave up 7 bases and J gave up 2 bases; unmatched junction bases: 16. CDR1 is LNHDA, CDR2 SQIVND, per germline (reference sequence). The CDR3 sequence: CASTEDGTSGRNPYEQYF. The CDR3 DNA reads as TGTGCCAGTACCGAGGACGGGACTAGCGGTCGAAATCCCTACGAGCAGTACTTC. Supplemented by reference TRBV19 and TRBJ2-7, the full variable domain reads DGGITQSPKYLFRKEGQNVTLSCEQNLNHDAMYWYRQDPGQGLRLIYYSQIVNDFQKGDIAEGYSVSREKKESFPLTVTSAQKNPTAFYLCASTEDGTSGRNPYEQYFGPGTRLTVT.

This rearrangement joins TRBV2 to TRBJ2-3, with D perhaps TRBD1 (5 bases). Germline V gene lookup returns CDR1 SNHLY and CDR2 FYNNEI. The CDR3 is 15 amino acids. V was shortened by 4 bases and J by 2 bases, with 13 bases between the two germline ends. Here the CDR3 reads CASSGQGYSTDTQYF. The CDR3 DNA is TGTGCCAGCAGTGGGCAGGGATACTCCACAGATACGCAGTATTTT.

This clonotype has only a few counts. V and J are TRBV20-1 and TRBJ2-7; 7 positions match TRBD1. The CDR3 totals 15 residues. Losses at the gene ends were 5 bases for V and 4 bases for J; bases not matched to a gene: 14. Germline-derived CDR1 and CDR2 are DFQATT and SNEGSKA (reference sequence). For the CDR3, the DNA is TGCAGTGCTCGGAGGTCAGGGGGTATTGTGTACGAGCAGTACTTC. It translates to CSARRSGGIVYEQYF.

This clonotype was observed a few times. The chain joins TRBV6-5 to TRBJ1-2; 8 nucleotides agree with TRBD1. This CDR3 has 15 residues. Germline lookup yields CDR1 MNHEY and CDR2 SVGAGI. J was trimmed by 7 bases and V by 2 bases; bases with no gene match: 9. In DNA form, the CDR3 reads TGTGCCAGCAGTTACGATTCCGGACAGGGAGGTGGCTACACCTTC. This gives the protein CASSYDSGQGGGYTF.